This T cell receptor beta chain was retrieved from a study of shared clonotypes between healthy human individuals. General study points: The naive CD4 repertoires of several donors were compared, and around 5.1% of clonotypes were shared. The study found lower generation probabilities in non-shared clonotypes than in those shared by all four donors.

In the original analysis: ImmunoSEQ output held junction-only sequences without quality scores, so filtering differed. Libraries were prepared by immunoSEQ multiplex PCR; TCRdb keeps only in-frame clonotypes and omits some of them. V, J and clone size are taken as reported in that table, and D and trimming were inferred from the DNA itself. The data hold 400,000 or so clones, with around 96% observed a single time. The authors combined CD45RO+ cells with CCR7-negative CD45RA+ TemRA cells as CD8 memory. V was cut by 5 bases and J by 4 bases, with 13 bases left in between. This CDR3 has 14 residues. The germline V gene has CDR1 SGHAT and CDR2 FQNNGV. In the case of this clone: Antigen unknown.

This TCR came from a man aged 25 to 40 in good health. The sample taken for sequencing was memory CD8+ T cells sorted from blood. Subset defined: CD45RO+ cells pooled with CCR7-negative TemRA cells. The J gene is TRBJ2-3, the V gene TRBV11-2; D is possibly TRBD2 (6 bases). The CDR3 protein is CASSLGPSADTQYF. The CDR3 bases are TGTGCCAGCAGCCTGGGGCCTAGCGCAGATACGCAGTATTTT. Together with reference TRBV11-2 and TRBJ2-3, the CDR3 gives the full variable domain: EAGVAQSPRYKIIEKRQSVAFWCNPISGHATLYWYQQILGQGPKLLIQFQNNGVVDDSQLPKDRFSAERLKGVDSTLKIQPAKLEDSAVYLCASSLGPSADTQYFGPGTRLTVL.